Presented here are 26 T cell receptor beta chains from one specimen sequenced in a study of cytomegalovirus exposure and HLA in healthy donors. Using immunoSEQ multiplex PCR, the repertoire was profiled, and TCRdb retains in-frame clones only, with some absent. There are 150,000 to 200,000 clones in the sample; under 90% occur only once, and 4% to 5% lies in the top ten. Sequenced: PBMCs. Every receptor here comes from a man aged 18 to 30 in good health and CMV-seropositive.

This clone was detected once. This chain uses TRBV6-1 with TRBJ2-1; 10 bases are shared with TRBD2. Trimming took 3 bases from V and 4 from J; bases not matched to a gene: 6. This CDR3 contains 16 residues. Germline V gives CDR1 MNHNS, CDR2 SASEGT. DNA for the CDR3: TGTGCCAGCAGTGAGTTGGCTAGCGGGAGTTACAATGAGCAGTTCTTC. This gives the protein CASSELASGSYNEQFF.

The genes are TRBV6-5 and TRBJ2-1, with D perhaps matching TRBD2 (6 bases). The V end was cut by 4 bases, the J end by 0 bases, with 13 bases between. CDR1 and CDR2 (germline): MNHEY, SVGAGI. There are 16 residues in the CDR3. In DNA form, the CDR3 reads TGTGCCAGCAGTTCCGAACCGGGGGTCTCCTACAATGAGCAGTTCTTC. Protein: CASSSEPGVSYNEQFF.

V is TRBV6-5 and J is TRBJ1-4; D possibly corresponds to TRBD1 (5 bases). Germline values: CDR1 MNHEY, CDR2 SVGAGI. The CDR3 totals 14 residues. Trimming shortened V by 5 bases and J by 8 bases, and 15 bases separated the two germline ends. The chain's CDR3 is CASSIDPRGEKLFF. The DNA of the CDR3 is TGTGCCAGCAGTATAGACCCTCGGGGGGAAAAACTGTTTTTT.

The J gene is TRBJ2-1, the V gene TRBV19; possibly TRBD1 for D (6 bases). The CDR3 loop spans 16 amino acids. The V gene's germline CDR1 is LNHDA and CDR2 SQIVND (reference sequence). Between the trimmed V and J ends, which lost 0 bases and 5 bases, there was a span of 14 bases. CDR3 sequence: CASSIETGELNNEQFF. The CDR3 DNA sequence: TGTGCCAGTAGTATAGAGACAGGAGAATTAAACAATGAGCAGTTCTTC.

The CDR3 nucleotides are TGCGCCAGCAGCTCCTGGGAGCGGGACCCCCTCTACGAGCAGTACTTC. Protein: CASSSWERDPLYEQYF. This rearrangement joins TRBV5-1 to TRBJ2-7; 7 positions agree with TRBD2. Germline CDR1 is SGHRS and CDR2 is YFSETQ. The CDR3 loop spans 16 amino acids. V lost 3 bases to trimming and J lost 3 bases; unmatched junction nucleotides: 12.

Comment on this clone: This CDR3 is also generated by other DNA sequences in the sample. This chain uses TRBV5-1 with TRBJ2-1; D possibly corresponds to TRBD2 (6 bases). V lost 5 bases to trimming and J lost 4 bases, with 13 bases between them. The CDR3 extends over 14 amino acids. CDR1 is SGHRS and CDR2 is YFSETQ in the germline V gene. CDR3 in DNA: TGCGCCAGCAGTACCTCCGGGGGATACAATGAGCAGTTCTTC. Its protein is CASSTSGGYNEQFF.

The chain links TRBV11-3 to TRBJ2-7, with 10 bases that match TRBD2. Germline assignment: CDR1 SGHNT and CDR2 YENEEA. V trimming: 5 bases; J trimming: 1 base; junction bases outside the gene matches: 11. The CDR3 totals 17 residues. CDR3 sequence reads: CASSTRLAGTLSYEQYF. The DNA of the CDR3 is TGTGCCAGCAGCACTCGACTAGCGGGTACACTTTCCTACGAGCAGTACTTC.

V is TRBV7-9 and J is TRBJ2-4; perhaps TRBD2 as D (5 bases). Deletions cut 4 bases from V and 1 base from J, with 5 bases between. CDR3 size: 13 residues. CDR1 and CDR2 (germline): SEHNR, FQNEAQ (reference sequence). The CDR3 region is CASSSGAKNIQYF. The CDR3 region has the DNA TGTGCCAGCAGCTCGGGGGCCAAAAACATTCAGTACTTC.

This rearrangement joins TRBV28 to TRBJ2-7; 8 bases align to TRBD1. Per germline, CDR1 MDHEN and CDR2 SYDVKM. The CDR3 has 15 amino acids. V shed 5 bases, J shed 1 base, and the junction held 7 bases outside the gene matches. The CDR3 here is CASSHRQGSSYEQYF. In DNA, the CDR3 is TGTGCCAGCAGTCACCGACAGGGGAGTTCCTACGAGCAGTACTTC.

This chain uses TRBV2 with TRBJ2-1; 13 bases line up with TRBD2. Trimming took 7 bases from V and 8 from J; bases not matched to a gene: 11. CDR1 and CDR2 (germline): SNHLY, FYNNEI. The CDR3 is 16 amino acids. CDR3: CASKLTSGRFGDEQFF. CDR3 DNA: TGTGCCAGCAAATTGACTAGCGGGAGGTTCGGCGATGAGCAGTTCTTC.

The rearrangement joins TRBV7-8 to TRBJ2-7, with a weak D call TRBD2 (6 bases). Germline V CDR1 and CDR2: SGHVS, FQNEAQ. Trimming stripped 1 base from V and 1 base from J, with 20 bases between. This CDR3 has 18 amino acids. The CDR3 here is CASSLGGVGDWGSYEQYF. CDR3 DNA: TGTGCCAGCAGCTTAGGGGGTGTTGGGGACTGGGGTTCCTACGAGCAGTACTTC.

The chain carries TRBV6-1 and TRBJ2-7; 9 bases fit TRBD1. The junction had 1 base not matched to a gene; V was cut back by 0 bases and J by 1 base. This CDR3 spans 15 amino acids. CDR1 is MNHNS and CDR2 is SASEGT in the germline V gene. The CDR3 DNA reads as TGTGCCAGCAGTGAAGCACAGGGGGCTTCCTACGAGCAGTACTTC. Its translation: CASSEAQGASYEQYF.

This chain links TRBV14 with TRBJ1-3; tentatively, D is TRBD1 (5 bases). CDR1 is SGHDN, CDR2 FVKESK, per germline. CDR3 length equals 12 residues. Trimming took off 3 bases at V and 6 bases at J, with 6 bases between the two ends. Here the CDR3 reads CASSQTVNTIYF. The DNA of the CDR3 is TGTGCCAGCAGCCAGACAGTAAACACCATATATTTT. The full variable domain, completed using reference TRBV14 and TRBJ1-3, is EAGVTQFPSHSVIEKGQTVTLRCDPISGHDNLYWYRRVMGKEIKFLLHFVKESKQDESGMPNNRFLAERTGGTYSTLKVQPAELEDSGVYFCASSQTVNTIYFGEGSWLTVV.

The chain recombines TRBV7-9 with TRBJ2-3; 7 positions agree with TRBD2. The CDR3 loop spans 18 amino acids. The V gene's germline CDR1 is SEHNR and CDR2 FQNEAQ (reference sequence). With V trimmed by 2 bases and J by 0 bases, 11 bases remained unmatched. The CDR3 spells CASSLIPLSGPSTDTQYF. The CDR3 DNA sequence: TGTGCCAGCAGCTTAATCCCCCTTAGCGGGCCTAGCACAGATACGCAGTATTTT.

The gene calls are TRBV7-9 and TRBJ1-5, with no clear D. The CDR3 totals 13 residues. The V end was cut by 2 bases, the J end by 8 bases, with 10 bases between. Germline values: CDR1 SEHNR, CDR2 FQNEAQ (reference sequence). The CDR3 coding sequence is TGTGCCAGCAGCTTAAACGGTCCGGAGCCCCAGCATTTT. Amino acids: CASSLNGPEPQHF. Based on the CDR3 plus reference TRBV7-9 and TRBJ1-5, the full variable domain is DTGVSQNPRHKITKRGQNVTFRCDPISEHNRLYWYRQTLGQGPEFLTYFQNEAQLEKSRLLSDRFSAERPKGSFSTLEIQRTEQGDSAMYLCASSLNGPEPQHFGDGTRLSIL.

The CDR3 loop is CASSSSPYSRNFSYEQYF. The CDR3 nucleotides are TGTGCCAGCAGTTCGAGCCCTTATAGCAGAAATTTCTCCTACGAGCAGTACTTC. This chain joins TRBV28 and TRBJ2-7; D is ambiguous. Per germline, CDR1 MDHEN and CDR2 SYDVKM. Trimming left V 4 bases short and J 0 bases short, with 22 bases between. The CDR3 contains 18 residues.

In DNA form, the CDR3 reads TGTGCCAGCAGTACCAGGTTCGCGGGGAGCTCCTACAATGAGCAGTTCTTC. Amino acids: CASSTRFAGSSYNEQFF. The chain joins TRBV4-2 to TRBJ2-1; D is perhaps TRBD2 (6 bases). From germline, CDR1 is LGHNA and CDR2 YNFKEQ. The CDR3 has 17 residues. V was pared by 6 bases and J by 0 bases, with 18 bases between.

The gene calls are TRBV11-3 and TRBJ1-3; TRBD1 is a possible D gene (6 bases). Trimming removed 5 bases at V and 5 bases at J, with 13 bases between. The CDR3 spans 14 residues. Germline CDR1 and CDR2: SGHNT and YENEEA. CDR3 sequence reads: CASSPGHNRNTIYF. The CDR3 DNA is TGTGCCAGCAGCCCGGGACATAATAGAAACACCATATATTTT. Full variable domain (missing parts from reference TRBV11-3 and TRBJ1-3): EAGVVQSPRYKIIEKKQPVAFWCNPISGHNTLYWYLQNLGQGPELLIRYENEEAVDDSQLPKDRFSAERLKGVDSTLKIQPAELGDSAVYLCASSPGHNRNTIYFGEGSWLTVV.

V gene TRBV5-6 combines with J gene TRBJ1-2, with 9 bases aligning to TRBD1. V was clipped by 4 bases and J by 2 bases; unmatched bases: 6. Germline V gene lookup returns CDR1 SGHDT and CDR2 YYEEEE. This CDR3 comprises 15 residues. CDR3 amino acids: CASSGWDRVNYGYTF. DNA of the CDR3: TGTGCCAGCAGCGGATGGGACAGGGTGAACTATGGCTACACCTTC.

The rearrangement joins TRBV27 to TRBJ2-7; perhaps TRBD2 as D (5 bases). This CDR3 has 15 residues. Trimming took off 8 bases at V and 3 bases at J, with 20 bases between the two ends. Germline CDR1 is MNHEY and CDR2 is SMNVEV (reference sequence). The CDR3 nucleotides read TGTGCCAGCTCACCCCTGGGAGCTAGCCGCTACGAGCAGTACTTC. Its protein product is CASSPLGASRYEQYF.

The chain carries TRBV29-1 and TRBJ1-1; D possibly corresponds to TRBD1 (5 bases). V was cut by 8 bases and J by 1 base, with 14 bases left in between. The germline gives CDR1 SQVTM, CDR2 ANQGSEA. CDR3 length: 13 residues. For the CDR3, the DNA is TGCAGCTTCACACAGGTACCGAACACTGAAGCTTTCTTT. This translates into CSFTQVPNTEAFF.

The rearrangement joins TRBV9 to TRBJ2-5, with 9 bases identical to TRBD2. The V gene's germline CDR1 is SGDLS and CDR2 YYNGEE. CDR3 length: 14 residues. V dropped 4 bases and J dropped 4; count of bases not matched to a gene: 5. The CDR3 sequence is CASSSLAGRETQYF. Written as DNA, the CDR3 is TGTGCCAGCAGCTCTCTAGCGGGAAGAGAGACCCAGTACTTC.

The rearrangement uses TRBV28 and TRBJ2-2, with 10 bases aligning to TRBD2. CDR3 length: 17 residues. V lost 3 bases and J lost 5; bases outside the gene matches: 9. Germline-derived CDR1 and CDR2 are MDHEN and SYDVKM. CDR3 sequence reads: CASSLRASGRITGELFF. The CDR3 coding sequence is TGTGCCAGCAGTTTGAGGGCTAGCGGGAGAATAACCGGGGAGCTGTTTTTT.

The chain joins TRBV9 to TRBJ1-2, with 10 bases identical to TRBD1. V gave up 0 bases and J gave up 5 bases; unmatched junction bases: 4. This CDR3 contains 15 residues. Per the germline V gene, CDR1 is SGDLS and CDR2 is YYNGEE. Here the CDR3 reads CASSVAPGQGYGYTF. The CDR3 bases are TGTGCCAGCAGCGTAGCCCCGGGACAGGGGTATGGCTACACCTTC. The full variable domain, with the rest looked up from reference TRBV9 and TRBJ1-2, is DSGVTQTPKHLITATGQRVTLRCSPRSGDLSVYWYQQSLDQGLQFLIQYYNGEERAKGNILERFSAQQFPDLHSELNLSSLELGDSALYFCASSVAPGQGYGYTFGSGTRLTVV.

The chain uses TRBV28 and TRBJ1-2; perhaps TRBD1 as D (6 bases). The CDR3 is 13 amino acids. Germline CDR1 is MDHEN and CDR2 is SYDVKM. V lost 2 bases and J lost 4, with 8 bases in between. This chain's CDR3 is CASSLGGAYGYTF. CDR3 coding DNA: TGTGCCAGCAGTTTAGGGGGCGCCTATGGCTACACCTTC.

The chain joins TRBV25-1 to TRBJ2-2, with a possible D match to TRBD2 (6 bases). V lost 6 bases to trimming and J lost 1 base, with 15 bases between them. Germline-derived CDR1 and CDR2 are MGHDK and SYGVNS. CDR3 length: 16 amino acids. The CDR3 sequence: CASRPPLALNTGELFF. The CDR3 DNA reads as TGTGCCAGCAGGCCGCCACTAGCATTGAACACCGGGGAGCTGTTTTTT.